This T cell receptor beta chain was captured by sequencing in a study of blood T cell repertoires in COVID-19. The protocol was immunoSEQ multiplex PCR, while the TCRdb copy is restricted to in-frame clones and leaves out a portion. The profile shows around 160,000 clones, 80% to 85% of them singletons. The origin of this receptor is a woman between 45 and 60 years old who had been exposed to COVID-19. Sequenced: PBMCs or T cells enriched from blood (not recorded which).

The CDR3 is CASHPRWGDTGELFF. The CDR3 DNA sequence: TGTGCCAGCCACCCTAGGTGGGGGGACACCGGGGAGCTGTTTTTT. This chain uses TRBV9 with TRBJ2-2; the D gene is possibly TRBD2 (6 bases). Looked up from germline, CDR1 is SGDLS and CDR2 is YYNGEE. V lost 7 bases and J 3 bases, leaving 16 bases between the germline ends. This CDR3 comprises 15 residues.